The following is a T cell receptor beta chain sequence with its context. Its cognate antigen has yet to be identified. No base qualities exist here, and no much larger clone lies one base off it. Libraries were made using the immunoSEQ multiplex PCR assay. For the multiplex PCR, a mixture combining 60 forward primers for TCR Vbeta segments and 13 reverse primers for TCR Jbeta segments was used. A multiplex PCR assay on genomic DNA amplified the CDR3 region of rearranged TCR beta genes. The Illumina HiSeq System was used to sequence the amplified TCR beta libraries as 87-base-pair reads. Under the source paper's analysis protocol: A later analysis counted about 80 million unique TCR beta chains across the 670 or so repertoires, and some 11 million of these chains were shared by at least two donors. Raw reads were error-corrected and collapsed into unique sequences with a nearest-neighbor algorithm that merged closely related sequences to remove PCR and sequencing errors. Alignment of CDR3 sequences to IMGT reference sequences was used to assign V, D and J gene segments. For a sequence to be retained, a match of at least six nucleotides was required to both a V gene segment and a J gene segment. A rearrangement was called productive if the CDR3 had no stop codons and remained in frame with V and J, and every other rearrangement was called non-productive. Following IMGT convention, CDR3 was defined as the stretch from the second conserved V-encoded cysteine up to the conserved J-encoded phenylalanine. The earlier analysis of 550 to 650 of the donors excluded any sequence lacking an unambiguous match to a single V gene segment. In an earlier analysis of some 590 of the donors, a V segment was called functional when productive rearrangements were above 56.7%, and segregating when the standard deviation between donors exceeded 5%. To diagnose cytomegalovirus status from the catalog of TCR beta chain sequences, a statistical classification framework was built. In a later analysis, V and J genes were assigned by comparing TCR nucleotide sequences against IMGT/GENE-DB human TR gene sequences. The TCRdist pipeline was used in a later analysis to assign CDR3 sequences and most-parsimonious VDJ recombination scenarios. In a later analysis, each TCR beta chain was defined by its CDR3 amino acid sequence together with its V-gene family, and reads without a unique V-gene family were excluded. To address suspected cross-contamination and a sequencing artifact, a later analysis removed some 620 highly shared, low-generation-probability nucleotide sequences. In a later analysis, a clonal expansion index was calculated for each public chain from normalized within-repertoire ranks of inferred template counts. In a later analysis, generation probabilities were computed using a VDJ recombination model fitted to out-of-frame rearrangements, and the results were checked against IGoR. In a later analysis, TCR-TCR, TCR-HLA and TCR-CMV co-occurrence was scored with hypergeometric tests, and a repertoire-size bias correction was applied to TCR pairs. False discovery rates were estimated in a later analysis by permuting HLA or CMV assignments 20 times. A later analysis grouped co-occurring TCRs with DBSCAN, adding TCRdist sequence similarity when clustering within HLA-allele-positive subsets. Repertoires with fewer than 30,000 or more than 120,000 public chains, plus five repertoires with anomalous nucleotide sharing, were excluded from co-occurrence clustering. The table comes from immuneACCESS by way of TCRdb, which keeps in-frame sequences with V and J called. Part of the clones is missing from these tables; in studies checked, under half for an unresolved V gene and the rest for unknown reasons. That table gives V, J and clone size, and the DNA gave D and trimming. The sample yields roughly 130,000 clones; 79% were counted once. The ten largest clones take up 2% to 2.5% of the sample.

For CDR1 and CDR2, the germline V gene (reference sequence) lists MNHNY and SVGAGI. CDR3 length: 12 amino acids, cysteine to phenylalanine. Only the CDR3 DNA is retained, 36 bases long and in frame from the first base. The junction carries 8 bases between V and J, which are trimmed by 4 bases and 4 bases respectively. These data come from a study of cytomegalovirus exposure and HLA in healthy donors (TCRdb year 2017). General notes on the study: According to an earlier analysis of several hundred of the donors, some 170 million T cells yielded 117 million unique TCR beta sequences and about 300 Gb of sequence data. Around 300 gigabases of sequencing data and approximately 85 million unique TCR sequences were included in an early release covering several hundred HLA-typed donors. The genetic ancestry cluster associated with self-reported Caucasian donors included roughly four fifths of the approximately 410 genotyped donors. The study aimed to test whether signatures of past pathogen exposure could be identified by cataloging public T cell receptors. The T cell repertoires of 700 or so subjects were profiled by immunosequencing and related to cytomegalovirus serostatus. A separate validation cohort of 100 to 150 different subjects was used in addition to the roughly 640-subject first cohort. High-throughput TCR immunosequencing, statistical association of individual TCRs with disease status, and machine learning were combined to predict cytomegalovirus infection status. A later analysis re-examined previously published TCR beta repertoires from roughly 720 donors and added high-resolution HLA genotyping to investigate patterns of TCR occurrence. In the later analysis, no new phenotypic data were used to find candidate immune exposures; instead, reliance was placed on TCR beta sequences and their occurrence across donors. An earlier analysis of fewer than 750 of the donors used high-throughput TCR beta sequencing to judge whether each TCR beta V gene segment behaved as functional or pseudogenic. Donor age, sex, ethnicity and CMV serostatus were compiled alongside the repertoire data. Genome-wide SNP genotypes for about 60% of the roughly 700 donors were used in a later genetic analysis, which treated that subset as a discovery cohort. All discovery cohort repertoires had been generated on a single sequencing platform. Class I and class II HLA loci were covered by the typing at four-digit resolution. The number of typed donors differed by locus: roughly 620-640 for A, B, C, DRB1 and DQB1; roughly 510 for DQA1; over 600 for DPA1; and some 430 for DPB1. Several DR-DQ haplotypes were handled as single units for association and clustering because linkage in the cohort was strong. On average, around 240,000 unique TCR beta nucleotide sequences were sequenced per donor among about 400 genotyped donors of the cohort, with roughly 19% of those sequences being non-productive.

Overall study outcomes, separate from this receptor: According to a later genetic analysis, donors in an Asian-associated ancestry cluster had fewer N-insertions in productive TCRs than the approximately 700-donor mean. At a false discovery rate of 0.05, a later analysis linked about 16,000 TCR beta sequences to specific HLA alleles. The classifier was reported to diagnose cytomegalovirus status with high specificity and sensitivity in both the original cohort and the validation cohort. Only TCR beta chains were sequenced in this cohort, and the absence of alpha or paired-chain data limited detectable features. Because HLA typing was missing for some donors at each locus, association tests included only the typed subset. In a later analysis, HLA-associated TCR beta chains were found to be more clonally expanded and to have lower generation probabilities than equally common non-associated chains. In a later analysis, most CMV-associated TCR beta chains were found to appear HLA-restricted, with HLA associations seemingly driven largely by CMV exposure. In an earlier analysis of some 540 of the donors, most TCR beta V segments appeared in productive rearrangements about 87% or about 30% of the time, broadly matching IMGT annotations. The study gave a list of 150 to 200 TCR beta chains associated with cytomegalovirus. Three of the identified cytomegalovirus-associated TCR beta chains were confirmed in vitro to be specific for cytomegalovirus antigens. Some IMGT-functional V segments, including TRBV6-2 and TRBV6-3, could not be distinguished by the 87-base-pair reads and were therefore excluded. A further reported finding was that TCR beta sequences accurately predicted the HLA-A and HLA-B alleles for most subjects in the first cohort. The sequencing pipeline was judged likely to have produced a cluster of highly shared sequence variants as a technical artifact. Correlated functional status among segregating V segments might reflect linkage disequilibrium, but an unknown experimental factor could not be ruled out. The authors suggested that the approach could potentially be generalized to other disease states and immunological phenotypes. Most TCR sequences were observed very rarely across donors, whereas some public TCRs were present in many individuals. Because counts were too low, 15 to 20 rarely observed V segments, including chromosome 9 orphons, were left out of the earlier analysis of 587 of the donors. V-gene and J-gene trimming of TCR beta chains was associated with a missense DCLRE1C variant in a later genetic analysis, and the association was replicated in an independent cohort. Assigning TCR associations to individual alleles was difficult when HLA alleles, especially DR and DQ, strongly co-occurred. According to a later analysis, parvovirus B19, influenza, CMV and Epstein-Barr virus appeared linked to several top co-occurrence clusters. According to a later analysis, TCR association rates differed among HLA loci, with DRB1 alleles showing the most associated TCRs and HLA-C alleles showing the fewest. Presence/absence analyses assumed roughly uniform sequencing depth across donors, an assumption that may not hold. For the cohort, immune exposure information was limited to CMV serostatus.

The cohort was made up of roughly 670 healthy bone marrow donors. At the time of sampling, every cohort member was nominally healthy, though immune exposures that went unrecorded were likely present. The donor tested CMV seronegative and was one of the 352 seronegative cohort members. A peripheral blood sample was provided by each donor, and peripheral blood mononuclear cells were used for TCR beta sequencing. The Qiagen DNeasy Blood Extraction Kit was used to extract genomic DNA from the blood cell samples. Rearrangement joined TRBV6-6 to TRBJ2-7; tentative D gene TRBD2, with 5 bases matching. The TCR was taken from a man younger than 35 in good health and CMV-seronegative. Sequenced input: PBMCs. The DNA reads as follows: TGTGCCAGCAGTTGGGAGTCGTACGAGCAGTACTTC. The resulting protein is CASSWESYEQYF.